This T cell receptor (beta chain) stems from a study of cytomegalovirus exposure and HLA in healthy donors. The PCR made use of 60 Vbeta and 13 Jbeta primers. Only in-frame clones appear in the TCRdb table, and some are missing; sequencing was by immunoSEQ multiplex PCR. The sample comprises 140,000 or so clones, 60% to 85% of which are singletons, and roughly 1.9% rests with the top ten. This TCR came from a man in his forties or fifties in good health and CMV-seronegative. Sequences were obtained from PBMCs.

The CDR3 sequence: CASSLQLWGYGDAFF. The CDR3 bases are TGTGCCAGCAGTTTACAGCTTTGGGGCTACGGAGATGCTTTCTTT. This rearrangement joins TRBV28 to TRBJ1-1, with TRBD1 as a possible D gene (5 bases). Trimming stripped 2 bases from V and 11 bases from J, with 21 bases between. Germline V CDR1 and CDR2: MDHEN, SYDVKM. This CDR3 spans 15 amino acids.